Below, 3 T cell receptor beta chains from the same sample are listed, as sequenced in a study of TIL therapy for anti-PD-1-resistant metastatic lung cancer. Time point denoted: pre-treatment sample, taken before nivolumab and TIL therapy. This was the immunoSEQ v3 assay. The table came from immunoSEQ multiplex PCR; TCRdb's copy has only in-frame clones and leaves some out. The repertoire consists of fewer than 20,000 clones, with around 68% occurring once and the leading ten covering around 35%. The specimen comprised blood, sampled at baseline. These TCRs come from a person aged 25-80 years with non-small cell lung cancer.

This chain connects TRBV19 to TRBJ1-2; perhaps TRBD1 as D (6 bases). Germline CDR1 LNHDA, CDR2 SQIVND (reference sequence). This CDR3 has 15 amino acids. Trimming removed 3 bases from V and 3 bases from J, with 14 bases in between. The CDR3 region has the DNA TGTGCCAGTAGTATCGCATGGGGGGCCGACTATGGCTACACCTTC. It codes for CASSIAWGADYGYTF.

The V call is TRBV7-3, the J call TRBJ2-5, with 8 bases fitting TRBD1. The length of the CDR3 is 15 residues. The germline V gene has CDR1 SGHTA and CDR2 FQGTGA. Trimming removed 4 bases from V and 2 bases from J; junction bases left unmatched: 6. The CDR3 is CASSSTGALQETQYF. The CDR3 DNA is TGTGCCAGCAGCTCGACAGGGGCGCTTCAAGAGACCCAGTACTTC.

The J gene is TRBJ2-7, the V gene TRBV5-1, with D tentatively TRBD1 (6 bases). The germline gives CDR1 SGHRS, CDR2 YFSETQ. V was shortened by 0 bases and J by 3 bases, with 13 bases between the two germline ends. This CDR3 comprises 15 residues. For the CDR3, the DNA is TGCGCCAGCAGCTTGGATGGGGGCTCGGGCTACGAGCAGTACTTC. It is translated as CASSLDGGSGYEQYF.